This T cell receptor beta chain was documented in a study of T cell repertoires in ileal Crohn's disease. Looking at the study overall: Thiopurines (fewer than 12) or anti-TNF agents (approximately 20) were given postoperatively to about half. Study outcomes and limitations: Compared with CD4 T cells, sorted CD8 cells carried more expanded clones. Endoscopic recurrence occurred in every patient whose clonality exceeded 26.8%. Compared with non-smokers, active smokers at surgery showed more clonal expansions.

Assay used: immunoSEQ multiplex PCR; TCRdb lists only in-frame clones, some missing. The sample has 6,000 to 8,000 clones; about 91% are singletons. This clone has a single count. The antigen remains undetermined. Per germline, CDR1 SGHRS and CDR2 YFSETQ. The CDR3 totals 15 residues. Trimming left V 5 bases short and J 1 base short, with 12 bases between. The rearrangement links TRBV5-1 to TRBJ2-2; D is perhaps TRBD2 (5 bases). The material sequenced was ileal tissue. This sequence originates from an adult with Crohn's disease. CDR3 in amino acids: CASSRRLGNTGELFF. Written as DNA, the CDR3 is TGCGCCAGCAGTAGGAGGCTTGGGAACACCGGGGAGCTGTTTTTT. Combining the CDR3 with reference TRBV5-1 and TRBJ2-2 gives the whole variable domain KAGVTQTPRYLIKTRGQQVTLSCSPISGHRSVSWYQQTPGQGLQFLFEYFSETQRNKGNFPGRFSGRQFSNSRSEMNVSTLELGDSALYLCASSRRLGNTGELFFGEGSRLTVL.